This TCR beta chain was documented in a study of blood T cell repertoires in COVID-19. Study summary: The analysed material was cDNA or gDNA that came from T cells, B-cell-depleted T cells, or PBMCs.

Per the original methods: Nucleated cell counts were estimated from reference gene primer amplification. Using immunoSEQ multiplex PCR, the repertoire was profiled, and TCRdb retains in-frame clones only, with some absent. V, J and clone size are taken as reported in that table, and D and trimming were inferred from the DNA itself. This table holds some 110,000 clones, around 77% found once. This CDR3 region has 15 residues. V was pared by 1 base and J by 2 bases, with 4 bases of the junction left unmatched. Per germline, CDR1 SGHVS and CDR2 FNYEAQ. This chain joins TRBV7-6 and TRBJ2-7, with 8 bases identical to TRBD1. This TCR derives from a man in his 60s with active or convalescent COVID-19. Sequencing input: peripheral blood. CDR3 loop: CASSLGGTGAYEQYF. The CDR3 nucleotides read TGTGCCAGCAGCTTAGGAGGGACAGGAGCCTACGAGCAGTACTTC.